This T cell receptor (beta chain) was recovered during a study of PD-L1 blockade in urothelial cancer. Study findings and constraints: Lower pretreatment blood TCR clonality, under the median, predicted better survival, researchers reported.

Repertoires were generated with immunoSEQ multiplex PCR, while TCRdb's copy carries only in-frame clones and drops some. This sample has 95,000 to 130,000 clones, with approximately 90% found just once. Trimming removed 0 bases from V and 1 base from J, with 11 bases in between. The CDR3 totals 16 residues. Germline loops: CDR1 KGHSH, CDR2 LQKENI. The time point: peripheral blood 6 weeks after treatment start. The number of samples from each patient was between 1 and 8, taken pretreatment and on-treatment. Concerning this clone: Its specificity is unknown.

The sequence was obtained from a man between 60 and 75 years old with urothelial cancer. V and J are TRBV18 and TRBJ2-3; D is possibly TRBD2 (5 bases). This specimen consisted of PBMCs, obtained around atezolizumab (anti-PD-L1) treatment. In DNA form, the CDR3 reads TGTGCCAGCTCACCACCCCGGGGAGAGGGCACAGATACGCAGTATTTT. Translating gives CASSPPRGEGTDTQYF.